A selection of T cell receptor beta chains follows, all from one sample in a study of T-cell memory formation after mild COVID-19. TCRdb ran MiXCR on the 5' RACE reads and lists one entry per CDR3 protein. The sample gives some 290,000 distinct CDR3 sequences, around 15% of which show up once; 22% is in the top ten. The sequencing input was PBMCs or a T cell subset sorted from them (not recorded which). These receptors originate from a man between 18 and 29 years old who had mild COVID-19 (a few samples of this study predate the infection). Cell type and time point are not known. Both conserved end residues are part of each CDR3. A D gene is named only where the DNA matches it firmly. Clone size is given for some rows only: seen once, a few or many times, or a class if the clone is expanded.

D	length	size	V	J	DNA	CDR3
NA	13	few	TRBV29-1	TRBJ2-2	TGCAGCGTGGGCAGGGGGGACTCCGGGGAGCTGTTTTTT	CSVGRGDSGELFF
TRBD2	16	NA	TRBV5-1	TRBJ2-5	TGCGCCAGCAGCAATGGACTAGTTTGGGGTCAAGAGACCCAGTACTTC	CASSNGLVWGQETQYF
NA	15	few	TRBV3-1	TRBJ1-1	TGTGCCAGCAGCCCTCATCCCACGGCGAGCTCTGAAGCTTTCTTT	CASSPHPTASSEAFF
NA	19	NA	TRBV18	TRBJ2-1	TGTGCCAGCTCGAGGGTCGGCCGACCGGGACGCCCATCCTACAATGAGCAGTTCTTC	CASSRVGRPGRPSYNEQFF
TRBD1	16	NA	TRBV12-3/TRBV12-4	TRBJ2-7	TGTGCCAGCAGTTTACCTCTAGGACAGGGTTCCTACGAGCAGTACTTC	CASSLPLGQGSYEQYF
NA	15	NA	TRBV6-5	TRBJ2-3	TGTGCCAGCAGTTACGTTGCGGGCCCTAGGGATACGCAGTATTTT	CASSYVAGPRDTQYF
NA	14	NA	TRBV15	TRBJ2-1	TGTGCCACCAGCAGAGCGCCTGGGCGGAATGAGCAGTTCTTC	CATSRAPGRNEQFF
NA	13	few	TRBV5-6	TRBJ2-5	TGTGCCAGCAGGAGGACGCACCAAGAGACCCAGTACTTC	CASRRTHQETQYF
NA	14	NA	TRBV7-6	TRBJ2-3	TGTGCCAGCAGCTTAGCACAGTTGGCTGATACGCAGTATTTT	CASSLAQLADTQYF
NA	14	NA	TRBV5-1	TRBJ2-3	TGCGCCAGCAGCTTGGGGACCGCCGATGATACGCAGTATTTT	CASSLGTADDTQYF
NA	17	NA	TRBV4-2	TRBJ1-6	TGTGCCAGCAGCCAAGAAGTTTACAGGGAGAGTGATTCACCCCTCCACTTT	CASSQEVYRESDSPLHF
NA	15	NA	TRBV7-2	TRBJ2-3	TGTGCCAGCAGCTTACTAGGCGGGGTCACAGATACGCAGTATTTT	CASSLLGGVTDTQYF
NA	14	many	TRBV5-4	TRBJ2-1	TGTGCCAGCAGCCGACCAACCGGCCCCCGTGAGCAGTTCTTC	CASSRPTGPREQFF
TRBD2	16	NA	TRBV5-1	TRBJ2-1	TGCGCCAGCAGCTGGCCGCTAGCGGGGGGCTTCAATGAGCAGTTCTTC	CASSWPLAGGFNEQFF
TRBD2	18	few	TRBV12-3/TRBV12-4	TRBJ2-3	TGTGCCAGCAGTCCCCGGCGGACTAGCGGGGGGGCCCGGTATACGCAGTATTTT	CASSPRRTSGGARYTQYF
NA	13	few	TRBV29-1	TRBJ2-1	TGCAGCGTTGTCTCAGGGAGATACAATGAGCAGTTCTTC	CSVVSGRYNEQFF
NA	13	NA	TRBV23-1	TRBJ1-5	TGCGCCAGCACCGATCGGTTGTATCAGCCCCAGCATTTT	CASTDRLYQPQHF
NA	13	NA	TRBV6-4	TRBJ1-1	TGTGCCAGCAGTGACTCAGGGGACACTGAAGCTTTCTTT	CASSDSGDTEAFF
NA	15	few	TRBV21-1	TRBJ2-3	TGTGCCAGCAGTTACAGCTCCACAGGACGAGATACGCAGTATTTT	CASSYSSTGRDTQYF
NA	15	NA	TRBV18	TRBJ2-5	TGTGCCAGCTCACCAGCAGTACGCTTTCAAGAGACCCAGTACTTC	CASSPAVRFQETQYF
NA	11	few	TRBV4-1	TRBJ2-7	TGCGCCAGCAGCCAAGGGGTCGAGCAGTACTTC	CASSQGVEQYF
TRBD1	16	NA	TRBV4-3	TRBJ1-4	TGCGCCAGCAGCCAAGAATACGGGACAGGGAGCGAAAAACTGTTTTTT	CASSQEYGTGSEKLFF
NA	20	NA	TRBV7-9	TRBJ2-2	TGTGCCAGCAGCGCCTCGCGGACTCCCGGGGGGCTCGTGGGCACCGGGGAGCTGTTTTTT	CASSASRTPGGLVGTGELFF
NA	11	NA	TRBV7-8	TRBJ2-1	TGTGCCAGCAGCTTGGCAGGGCGGCAGTTCTTC	CASSLAGRQFF
NA	16	few	TRBV7-8	TRBJ2-3	TGTGCCAGCAGCTTAGTGGGGGGAGCTAGCACAGATACGCAGTATTTT	CASSLVGGASTDTQYF
NA	14	few	TRBV7-2	TRBJ1-6	TGTGCCAGCAGCTTCCGGGACGGGGCCTCACCCCTCCACTTT	CASSFRDGASPLHF
TRBD1	14	few	TRBV20-1	TRBJ1-2	TGCAGTGCTAGAGCCGACAGGGCCCAGGGTGGCTACACCTTC	CSARADRAQGGYTF
NA	14	few	TRBV19	TRBJ1-1	TGTGCCAGTAGTTCCGACAGTAGATTCTCTTTCGGTTTCTTT	CASSSDSRFSFGFF
NA	13	once	TRBV7-6	TRBJ2-1	TGTGCCAGCAGCTTAATAGGCGGGAATGAGCAGTTCTTC	CASSLIGGNEQFF
NA	14	few	TRBV4-3	TRBJ1-2	TGCGCCAGCAGCCAAGAACCCTCGCAGAAGCCCTACACCTTC	CASSQEPSQKPYTF
NA	13	NA	TRBV30	TRBJ1-2	TGTGCCTGGAGAACGGGCAGGAACTATGGCTACACCTTC	CAWRTGRNYGYTF
NA	13	many	TRBV25-1	TRBJ2-5	TGTGCCAGCAGTCGTATGGGGGCAGAGACCCAGTACTTC	CASSRMGAETQYF
TRBD1	13	NA	TRBV6-5	TRBJ1-5	TGTGCCAGCAGTCAGACAGGGTTTCAGCCCCAGCATTTT	CASSQTGFQPQHF
TRBD1	12	few	TRBV5-1	TRBJ2-5	TGCGCCAGTAGACAGGGGGAAGAGACCCAGTACTTC	CASRQGEETQYF
NA	15	NA	TRBV2	TRBJ1-5	TGTGCCAGCAGTGAAGGGCAGGGGAGACGACAGCCCCAGCATTTT	CASSEGQGRRQPQHF
NA	15	NA	TRBV7-2	TRBJ2-7	TGTGCCACCAGGCGTGAGCGACAGAGCTCCTACGAGCAGTACTTC	CATRRERQSSYEQYF
NA	14	NA	TRBV12-3/TRBV12-4	TRBJ2-7	TGTGCCAGCAGTTTACCAGGTGGGTTCAGCGAGCAGTACTTC	CASSLPGGFSEQYF
TRBD1	13	few	TRBV5-4	TRBJ1-6	TGTGCCAGCAGGGGACAGTATAATTCACCCCTCCACTTT	CASRGQYNSPLHF
NA	13	many	TRBV29-1	TRBJ2-1	TGCAGCGTAACCCCCGACAGCTACAATGAGCAGTTCTTC	CSVTPDSYNEQFF
NA	14	NA	TRBV5-4	TRBJ2-1	TGTGCCAGCAGCTTGTTCTTAGGGGCGGATGAGCAGTTCTTC	CASSLFLGADEQFF
NA	18	few	TRBV6-5	TRBJ2-3	TGTGCCAGCAGTTTCACGGGAGAGGTCGGTACTCCCACAGATACGCAGTATTTT	CASSFTGEVGTPTDTQYF
TRBD1	15	many	TRBV4-1	TRBJ2-7	TGCGCCAGCAGCCAAGTCGGGGACAGCCCCTACGAGCAGTACTTC	CASSQVGDSPYEQYF
NA	15	NA	TRBV20-1	TRBJ2-5	TGCAGTGCTGCTGACTCCCCATTCGGCCAAGAGACCCAGTACTTC	CSAADSPFGQETQYF
NA	18	NA	TRBV4-1	TRBJ2-3	TGCGCCAGCAGCCAAGATCATACGAGAGGGGTTGTAGCAGATACGCAGTATTTT	CASSQDHTRGVVADTQYF
TRBD1	15	NA	TRBV4-1	TRBJ1-2	TGCGCCAGCAGCCAATCCGGGACAGCTCACTATGGCTACACCTTC	CASSQSGTAHYGYTF
TRBD1	12	few	TRBV29-1	TRBJ1-2	TGCAGCGTTACAGGGGGGAGCTATGGCTACACCTTC	CSVTGGSYGYTF
TRBD2	17	NA	TRBV4-3	TRBJ2-3	TGCGCCAGCAGCCTTTTGACTAGCGGGGGGGTAGTAGATACGCAGTATTTT	CASSLLTSGGVVDTQYF
TRBD2	16	few	TRBV4-1	TRBJ2-1	TGCGCCAGCAGCCAAGACCTAGCGGGGGGGAACAATGAGCAGTTCTTC	CASSQDLAGGNNEQFF
TRBD2	17	many	TRBV7-9	TRBJ2-1	TGTGCCAGCAGCGCCTACCTCGGGACTAGCGGCTACAATGAGCAGTTCTTC	CASSAYLGTSGYNEQFF
TRBD2	17	NA	TRBV7-2	TRBJ2-4	TGTGCCAGCAGCTTTGGGGGGACTAGCGGGGACAAAAACATTCAGTACTTC	CASSFGGTSGDKNIQYF
TRBD2	15	many	TRBV27	TRBJ2-7	TGTGCCAGCAGCCTTGGGACTAGCGGGGTGTACGAGCAGTACTTC	CASSLGTSGVYEQYF
NA	16	NA	TRBV25-1	TRBJ1-4	TGTGCCAGCAGTGAATCCAAGGCCATCCGTAATGAAAAACTGTTTTTT	CASSESKAIRNEKLFF
NA	13	NA	TRBV7-2	TRBJ1-5	TGTGCCAGCAGCTTAATCGCGCGTCAGCCCCAGCATTTT	CASSLIARQPQHF
NA	13	NA	TRBV11-3	TRBJ2-1	TGTGCCAGCAGCAGAGAGCTCTACAATGAGCAGTTCTTC	CASSRELYNEQFF
NA	14	few	TRBV12-5	TRBJ1-2	TGTGCTAGTGGTTTGCCCCCGGAAAACTATGGCTACACCTTC	CASGLPPENYGYTF
TRBD1	19	NA	TRBV7-2	TRBJ1-6	TGTGCCAGCAGCCCCTACCTGGGACAGATTAAAGACTATAATTCACCCCTCCACTTT	CASSPYLGQIKDYNSPLHF
NA	12	few	TRBV2	TRBJ2-2	TGTGCCAGCAGACTAGGCTCCCCGGAGCTGTTTTTT	CASRLGSPELFF
NA	15	NA	TRBV6-5	TRBJ1-3	TGTGCCAGCAGTTACTCCTACAGGGCTGGAAACACCATATATTTT	CASSYSYRAGNTIYF
TRBD1	13	few	TRBV12-3/TRBV12-4	TRBJ1-5	TGTGCCAGCAGATCGGACAGGGGACAGCCCCAGCATTTT	CASRSDRGQPQHF